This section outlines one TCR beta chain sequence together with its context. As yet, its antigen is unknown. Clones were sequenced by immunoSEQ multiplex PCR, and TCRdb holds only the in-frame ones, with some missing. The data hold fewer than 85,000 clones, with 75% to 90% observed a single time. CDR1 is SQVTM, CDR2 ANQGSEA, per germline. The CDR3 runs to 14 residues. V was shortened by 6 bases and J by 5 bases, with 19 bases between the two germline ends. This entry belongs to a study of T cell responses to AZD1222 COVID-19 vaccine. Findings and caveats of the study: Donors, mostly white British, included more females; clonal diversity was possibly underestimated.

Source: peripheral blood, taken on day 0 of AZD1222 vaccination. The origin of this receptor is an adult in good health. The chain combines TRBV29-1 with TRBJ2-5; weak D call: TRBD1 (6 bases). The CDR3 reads CSVETGSSSETQYF. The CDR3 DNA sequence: TGCAGCGTCGAGACAGGCAGTTCGTCGGAGACCCAGTACTTC. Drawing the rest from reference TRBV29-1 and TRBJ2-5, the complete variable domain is SAVISQKPSRDICQRGTSLTIQCQVDSQVTMMFWYRQQPGQSLTLIATANQGSEATYESGFVIDKFPISRPNLTFSTLTVSNMSPEDSSIYLCSVETGSSSETQYFGPGTRLLVL.